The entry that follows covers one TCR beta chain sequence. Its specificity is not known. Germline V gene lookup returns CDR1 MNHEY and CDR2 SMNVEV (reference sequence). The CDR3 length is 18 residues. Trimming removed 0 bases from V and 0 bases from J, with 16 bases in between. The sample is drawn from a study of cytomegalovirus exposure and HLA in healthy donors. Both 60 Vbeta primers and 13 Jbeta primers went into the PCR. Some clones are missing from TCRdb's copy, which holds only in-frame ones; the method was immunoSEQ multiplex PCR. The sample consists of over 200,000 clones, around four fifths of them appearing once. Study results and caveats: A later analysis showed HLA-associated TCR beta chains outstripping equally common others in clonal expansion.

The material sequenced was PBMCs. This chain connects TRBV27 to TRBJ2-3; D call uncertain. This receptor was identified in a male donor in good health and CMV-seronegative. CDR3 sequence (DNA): TGTGCCAGCAGTTTATCGACTGCCAGAATTTCTAGCACAGATACGCAGTATTTT. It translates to CASSLSTARISSTDTQYF.